Below, 32 T cell receptor beta chains from the same sample are listed, as sequenced in a study of T cell changes during pregnancy in multiple sclerosis. Data came from immunoSEQ multiplex PCR; TCRdb stores just in-frame clones and leaves some out. This sample has approximately 63,000 clones; 93% occur once, and the top ten carry more than 2%. Source: CD8+ T cells from peripheral blood mononuclear cells, taken in the third trimester of pregnancy. The receptors shown here come from a female donor with multiple sclerosis, enrolled in a pregnancy study.

V gene TRBV19 combines with J gene TRBJ1-2, with D uncertain. Germline V gene sequence: CDR1 LNHDA, CDR2 SQIVND (reference sequence). This CDR3 has 15 amino acids. The V end lost 3 bases, the J end lost 7 bases, and 18 bases lay between the germline ends. The DNA for the CDR3 is TGTGCCAGTAGTATGGCGGGAGGCGGCGGGAGTGGCTACACCTTC. This encodes CASSMAGGGGSGYTF.

The chain joins TRBV2 to TRBJ2-4; D is unresolved. The V end was cut by 1 base, the J end by 5 bases, with 6 bases between. The CDR3 runs 13 residues. Germline V gene data show CDR1 as SNHLY and CDR2 as FYNNEI. In nucleotides, the CDR3 is TGTGCCAGCAGTGAAGAGCAGGAAAACATTCAGTACTTC. It translates to CASSEEQENIQYF. The complete variable domain, with remaining parts taken from reference TRBV2 and TRBJ2-4, reads EPEVTQTPSHQVTQMGQEVILRCVPISNHLYFYWYRQILGQKVEFLVSFYNNEISEKSEIFDDQFSVERPDGSNFTLKIRSTKLEDSAMYFCASSEEQENIQYFGAGTRLSVL.

This sequence joins TRBV27 and TRBJ2-7; 9 bases fit TRBD2. This CDR3 has 14 amino acids. The germline V gene has CDR1 MNHEY and CDR2 SMNVEV (reference sequence). Trimming cost V 4 bases and J 2 bases; bases outside gene matches: 3. CDR3 sequence: CASSWAGGPYEQYF. CDR3 nucleotides: TGTGCCAGCAGTTGGGCGGGAGGGCCCTACGAGCAGTACTTC.

The chain carries TRBV25-1 and TRBJ2-7; 7 bases map to TRBD2. Trimming removed 4 bases from V and 2 bases from J; junction bases left unmatched: 8. This CDR3 has 15 amino acids. CDR1 and CDR2 (germline): MGHDK, SYGVNS. CDR3 DNA: TGTGCCAGCAGTGGTCTTTCCCGGGGGGCCTACGAGCAGTACTTC. It translates to CASSGLSRGAYEQYF.

The rearrangement joins TRBV30 to TRBJ2-1; 8 nucleotides line up with TRBD2. Germline-derived CDR1 and CDR2 are GTSNPN and SVGIG (reference sequence). The CDR3 runs to 15 residues. Trimming cost V 7 bases and J 8 bases; bases outside gene matches: 16. The chain's CDR3 is CASQWGLAGYHEQFF. CDR3 DNA: TGTGCCTCGCAATGGGGGCTAGCGGGTTATCATGAGCAGTTCTTC.

The chain has TRBV13 and TRBJ1-1; D may be TRBD1 (6 bases). This CDR3 spans 15 amino acids. V shed 1 base and J shed 8 bases, with 17 bases lying between them. Germline lookup yields CDR1 PRHDT and CDR2 FYEKMQ (reference sequence). The DNA of the CDR3 is TGTGCCAGCAGCTTAGAGGGGACACCCCTGGGGGAAGCTTTCTTT. The encoded protein is CASSLEGTPLGEAFF.

The chain combines TRBV27 with TRBJ1-5; the D is unclear. The germline V gene encodes CDR1 MNHEY and CDR2 SMNVEV (reference sequence). V gave up 3 bases and J gave up 4 bases, with 4 bases separating them. The CDR3 consists of 12 residues. The CDR3 loop is CASSFRNQPQHF. DNA of the CDR3: TGTGCCAGCAGTTTCCGTAATCAGCCCCAGCATTTT.

V is TRBV7-9 and J is TRBJ2-7, with a tentative D call TRBD2 (6 bases). CDR1 is SEHNR, CDR2 FQNEAQ, per germline (reference sequence). The CDR3 contains 14 residues. Trimming took off 6 bases at V and 2 bases at J, with 14 bases between the two ends. CDR3: CASSSTGGAYEQYF. In nucleotides, the CDR3 is TGTGCCAGCAGTTCTACAGGCGGGGCCTACGAGCAGTACTTC.

The gene calls are TRBV27 and TRBJ2-7; the D is unclear. This CDR3 contains 15 residues. V was pared by 3 bases and J by 2 bases, with 14 bases between. CDR1 and CDR2 (germline): MNHEY, SMNVEV (reference sequence). CDR3 sequence reads: CASSFTPSEPYEQYF. Here the CDR3 DNA reads TGTGCCAGCAGTTTCACGCCCTCGGAGCCCTACGAGCAGTACTTC.

The chain's CDR3 is CASSLAPAGGDTQYF. The CDR3 DNA reads as TGTGCCAGCAGCTTAGCCCCAGCGGGAGGAGATACGCAGTATTTT. This chain connects TRBV7-8 to TRBJ2-3; 9 bases map to TRBD2. Trimming removed 0 bases from V and 5 bases from J; junction bases left unmatched: 3. Germline-derived CDR1 and CDR2 are SGHVS and FQNEAQ. The CDR3 runs to 15 residues.

V is TRBV28 and J is TRBJ2-4; D remains ambiguous. V lost 3 bases and J 7 bases, leaving 16 bases between the germline ends. From germline, CDR1 is MDHEN and CDR2 SYDVKM. CDR3 length equals 15 residues. As DNA, the CDR3 is TGTGCCAGCAGTTTTCCCCGAGCCATGACTAACATTCAGTACTTC. Its protein product is CASSFPRAMTNIQYF.

This clone came up once. The chain couples TRBV7-8 to TRBJ2-1, with 9 bases identical to TRBD2. J lost 8 bases, V lost 3 bases, and 17 bases had no gene match. Germline assignment: CDR1 SGHVS and CDR2 FQNEAQ. This CDR3 spans 18 amino acids. The CDR3 here is CASSLEAGGVVGRDEQFF. DNA for the CDR3: TGTGCCAGCAGCTTGGAAGCGGGGGGCGTTGTAGGGCGCGATGAGCAGTTCTTC.

The chain joins TRBV5-8 to TRBJ1-5; D is uncertain. Germline assignment: CDR1 SGHTS and CDR2 YDEGEE. V was shortened by 1 base and J by 6 bases, with 14 bases between the two germline ends. This CDR3 contains 15 residues. CDR3 residues: CASSLRGQIRQPQHF. CDR3 DNA sequence: TGTGCCAGCAGCTTGAGAGGGCAGATTCGTCAGCCCCAGCATTTT.

The CDR3 DNA sequence: TGTGCCAGCAGTGAAGCTGGGAGCGGCACAGATACGCAGTATTTT. It is translated as CASSEAGSGTDTQYF. The chain employs TRBV6-1 and TRBJ2-3; TRBD2 might be the D (5 bases). Trimming took off 0 bases at V and 1 base at J, with 8 bases between the two ends. This CDR3 spans 15 amino acids. Germline V gene lookup returns CDR1 MNHNS and CDR2 SASEGT.

This clone has just one count. The chain employs TRBV13 and TRBJ2-3; D may be TRBD2 (6 bases). This CDR3 comprises 16 residues. The V and J ends lost 3 bases and 2 bases respectively, with 15 bases between them. CDR1 is PRHDT and CDR2 is FYEKMQ in the germline V gene (reference sequence). CDR3 sequence: CASSFSSAAATDTQYF. CDR3 in DNA: TGTGCCAGCAGCTTCTCTAGCGCGGCGGCCACAGATACGCAGTATTTT.

V and J are TRBV5-1 and TRBJ2-1, with 11 nucleotides matching TRBD2. The CDR3 is 17 amino acids. The germline V gene encodes CDR1 SGHRS and CDR2 YFSETQ. V trimming: 2 bases; J trimming: 9 bases; junction bases outside the gene matches: 13. CDR3 in DNA: TGCGCCAGCAGCTTATTGTCTAGCGGGAGGTTGTCCACTGAGCAGTTCTTC. Its translation: CASSLLSSGRLSTEQFF.

This chain links TRBV7-9 with TRBJ2-1; 11 nucleotides match TRBD1. Unmatched junction bases numbered 6, after V lost 1 base and J lost 10 bases. Looked up from germline, CDR1 is SEHNR and CDR2 is FQNEAQ (reference sequence). The CDR3 contains 15 residues. The CDR3 reads CASSLGGQGVREQFF. Written as DNA, the CDR3 is TGTGCCAGCAGCTTAGGGGGACAGGGGGTAAGAGAGCAGTTCTTC.

The chain employs TRBV27 and TRBJ2-7, with D tentatively TRBD1 (5 bases). The CDR3 spans 12 residues. Germline CDR1 reads MNHEY; CDR2 reads SMNVEV (reference sequence). V lost 8 bases and J 4 bases, leaving 12 bases between the germline ends. In DNA form, the CDR3 reads TGTGCCAGCCCCAGGACACTTTACGAGCAGTACTTC. Translation: CASPRTLYEQYF.

The V call is TRBV15, the J call TRBJ2-7; 8 bases line up with TRBD2. The CDR3 consists of 14 residues. V gave up 4 bases and J gave up 0 bases; unmatched junction bases: 2. The germline V gene has CDR1 LNHNV and CDR2 YYDKDF (reference sequence). The CDR3 DNA reads TGTGCCACCAGCATTGGGACTAGCTCCTACGAGCAGTACTTC. It is translated as CATSIGTSSYEQYF.

V gene TRBV28 combines with J gene TRBJ2-4; D perhaps matches TRBD2 (5 bases). Deletions cut 4 bases from V and 1 base from J, with 14 bases between. Germline V gene sequence: CDR1 MDHEN, CDR2 SYDVKM. The CDR3 has 16 residues. The CDR3 protein is CASSYSYRGAKNIQYF. In nucleotides, the CDR3 is TGTGCCAGCAGTTACTCCTACCGGGGTGCCAAAAACATTCAGTACTTC.

This chain joins TRBV9 and TRBJ2-1; D uncertain. The germline gives CDR1 SGDLS, CDR2 YYNGEE. CDR3 size: 11 residues. V gave up 2 bases and J gave up 6 bases, with 3 bases separating them. The CDR3 protein is CASSVSNEQFF. The DNA of the CDR3 is TGTGCCAGCAGCGTCTCCAATGAGCAGTTCTTC.

This clone was detected only once. The CDR3: CASSLDLRGDEQYF. The CDR3 DNA follows: TGTGCCAGCAGCTTAGATCTCAGGGGAGACGAGCAGTACTTC. This chain connects TRBV7-9 to TRBJ2-7; D may be TRBD1 (6 bases). V was pared by 1 base and J by 5 bases, with 12 bases between. CDR1 is SEHNR, CDR2 FQNEAQ, per germline (reference sequence). The CDR3 is made up of 14 amino acids.

The chain is built from TRBV4-1 and TRBJ2-5, with TRBD2 matching 11 bases. After removal of 7 bases from V and 4 bases from J, the junction contained 5 bases not matched to a gene. CDR1 is MGHRA, CDR2 YSYEKL, per germline. The CDR3 is made up of 14 amino acids. CDR3 nucleotides: TGCGCCAGCAAAGTAGCGGGAGGGGGAGAGACCCAGTACTTC. Protein: CASKVAGGGETQYF.

This clone was seen only a few times. The CDR3 here is CAWSSDSTEAFF. The DNA for the CDR3 is TGTGCCTGGAGTTCGGACTCTACTGAAGCTTTCTTT. The chain uses TRBV30 and TRBJ1-1; D ambiguous. The V gene's germline CDR1 is GTSNPN and CDR2 SVGIG (reference sequence). The CDR3 loop spans 12 amino acids. V gave up 2 bases and J gave up 5 bases, with 9 bases separating them.

The chain is built from TRBV4-3 and TRBJ2-7; no reliable D call. The CDR3 is made up of 13 amino acids. Per germline, CDR1 LGHNA and CDR2 YSLEER. V was trimmed by 1 base and J by 3 bases, leaving 7 bases between them. For the CDR3, the DNA is TGCGCCAGCAGCCAAGGTAGAGACTACGAGCAGTACTTC. This codes for CASSQGRDYEQYF.

The chain is built from TRBV6-1 and TRBJ2-5, with D possibly matching TRBD1 (6 bases). Trimming removed 8 bases from V and 3 bases from J, with 16 bases in between. The CDR3 is made up of 14 amino acids. In germline, CDR1 is MNHNS, CDR2 SASEGT. The CDR3 DNA is TGTGCCAGCGTCACGGACAGAAACGAAGAGACCCAGTACTTC. Amino acid sequence: CASVTDRNEETQYF.

The CDR3 nucleotides read TGCGCCAGCAGCCAAGGCGTCTCCGAGCAGTACTTC. Protein sequence: CASSQGVSEQYF. The chain has TRBV4-1 and TRBJ2-7; no clear D gene. CDR3 length: 12 residues. The V end was cut by 1 base, the J end by 6 bases, with 7 bases between. The germline CDR1 and CDR2 sequences are MGHRA and YSYEKL.

The V and J genes are TRBV11-3 and TRBJ2-1; 7 nucleotides align to TRBD2. The length of the CDR3 is 14 residues. V was pared by 5 bases and J by 0 bases, with 1 base of the junction left unmatched. The germline V gene has CDR1 SGHNT and CDR2 YENEEA. The DNA for the CDR3 is TGTGCCAGCAGCCCGGGGGGCTCCTACAATGAGCAGTTCTTC. It codes for CASSPGGSYNEQFF. The full variable domain, in which reference TRBV11-3 and TRBJ2-1 provide the parts outside the CDR3, is EAGVVQSPRYKIIEKKQPVAFWCNPISGHNTLYWYLQNLGQGPELLIRYENEEAVDDSQLPKDRFSAERLKGVDSTLKIQPAELGDSAVYLCASSPGGSYNEQFFGPGTRLTVL.

The chain combines TRBV5-1 with TRBJ1-1, with a possible D match to TRBD1 (6 bases). Germline values: CDR1 SGHRS, CDR2 YFSETQ. Trimming removed 3 bases at V and 0 bases at J, with 9 bases between. The CDR3 extends over 14 amino acids. The CDR3 sequence: CASSSGTMNTEAFF. The CDR3 DNA reads TGCGCCAGCAGCTCCGGGACAATGAACACTGAAGCTTTCTTT.

V usage is TRBV27 and J usage is TRBJ1-4, with a weak D call TRBD1 (6 bases). V dropped 2 bases and J dropped 9 bases, with 19 bases sitting between them. Germline assignment: CDR1 MNHEY and CDR2 SMNVEV (reference sequence). CDR3 length: 16 amino acids. CDR3: CASSLRRGGPGQKLFF. The CDR3 DNA reads as TGTGCCAGCAGTTTACGGAGGGGGGGTCCGGGCCAAAAACTGTTTTTT.

The gene calls are TRBV6-1 and TRBJ2-7, with D tentatively TRBD1 (5 bases). This CDR3 has 16 residues. Trimming took off 2 bases at V and 2 bases at J, with 16 bases between the two ends. Germline V gene sequence: CDR1 MNHNS, CDR2 SASEGT. This CDR3 reads CASSEPSSRTPYEQYF. CDR3 nucleotides: TGTGCCAGCAGTGAACCCTCATCCAGGACACCCTACGAGCAGTACTTC.

This clone has a handful of counts. The J gene is TRBJ2-1, the V gene TRBV4-1; no clear D. Germline V gene data show CDR1 as MGHRA and CDR2 as YSYEKL. Between the trimmed V and J ends, which lost 1 base and 6 bases, there was a span of 10 bases. This CDR3 comprises 14 residues. The CDR3 is CASSQGYVGNEQFF. The CDR3 DNA reads TGCGCCAGCAGCCAAGGTTATGTCGGCAATGAGCAGTTCTTC.